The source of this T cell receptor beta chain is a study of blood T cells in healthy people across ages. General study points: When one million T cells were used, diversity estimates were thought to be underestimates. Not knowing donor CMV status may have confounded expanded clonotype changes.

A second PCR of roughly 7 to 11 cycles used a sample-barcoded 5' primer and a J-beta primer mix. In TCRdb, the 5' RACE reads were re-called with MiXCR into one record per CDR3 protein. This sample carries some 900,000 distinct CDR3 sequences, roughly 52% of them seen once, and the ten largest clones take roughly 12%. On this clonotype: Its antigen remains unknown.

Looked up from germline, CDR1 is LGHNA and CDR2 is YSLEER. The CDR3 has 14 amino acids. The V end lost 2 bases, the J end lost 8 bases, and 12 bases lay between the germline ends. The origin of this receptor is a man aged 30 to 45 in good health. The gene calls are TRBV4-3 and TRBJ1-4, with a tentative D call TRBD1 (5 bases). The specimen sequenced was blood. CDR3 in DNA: TGCGCCAGCAGCCAACTCGGGACGGACGAAAAACTGTTTTTT. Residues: CASSQLGTDEKLFF.